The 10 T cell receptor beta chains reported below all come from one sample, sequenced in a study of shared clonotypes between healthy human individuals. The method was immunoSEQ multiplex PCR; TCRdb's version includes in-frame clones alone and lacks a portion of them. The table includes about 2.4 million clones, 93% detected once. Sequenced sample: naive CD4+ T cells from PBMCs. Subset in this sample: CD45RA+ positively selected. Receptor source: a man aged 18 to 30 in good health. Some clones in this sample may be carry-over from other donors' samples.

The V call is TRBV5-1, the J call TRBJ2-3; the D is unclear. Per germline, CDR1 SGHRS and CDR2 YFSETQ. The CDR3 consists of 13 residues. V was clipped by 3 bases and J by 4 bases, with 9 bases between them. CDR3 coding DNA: TGCGCCAGCAGCTCATATTCGGCAGATACGCAGTATTTT. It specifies CASSSYSADTQYF.

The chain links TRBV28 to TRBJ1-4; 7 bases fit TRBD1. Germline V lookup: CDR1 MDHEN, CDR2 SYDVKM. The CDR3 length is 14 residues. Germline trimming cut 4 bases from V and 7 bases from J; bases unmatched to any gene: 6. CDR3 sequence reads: CASSSTGVSEKLFF. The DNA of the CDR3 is TGTGCCAGCAGTTCCACAGGGGTGTCTGAAAAACTGTTTTTT.

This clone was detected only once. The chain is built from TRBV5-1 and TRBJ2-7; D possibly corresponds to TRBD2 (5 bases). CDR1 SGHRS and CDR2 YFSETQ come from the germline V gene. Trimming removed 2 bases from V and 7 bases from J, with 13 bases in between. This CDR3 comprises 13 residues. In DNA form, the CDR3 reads TGCGCCAGCAGCTTCGGGGAGTATGGGGAGCAGTACTTC. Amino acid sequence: CASSFGEYGEQYF.

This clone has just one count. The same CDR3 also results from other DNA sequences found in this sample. The CDR3: CASSGDSFYNEQFF. CDR3 nucleotide sequence: TGTGCCAGCAGCGGAGACAGTTTCTACAATGAGCAGTTCTTC. The J gene is TRBJ2-1, the V gene TRBV9; tentative D call: TRBD1 (5 bases). The CDR3 totals 14 residues. Germline V gene data show CDR1 as SGDLS and CDR2 as YYNGEE. V was clipped by 3 bases and J by 3 bases, with 10 bases between them.

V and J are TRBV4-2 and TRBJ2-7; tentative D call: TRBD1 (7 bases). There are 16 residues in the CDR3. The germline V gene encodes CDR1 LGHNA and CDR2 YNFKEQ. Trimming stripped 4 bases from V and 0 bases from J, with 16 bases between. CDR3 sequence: CASSRAGGLSSYEQYF. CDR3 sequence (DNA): TGTGCCAGCAGCCGGGCAGGGGGGCTGAGCTCCTACGAGCAGTACTTC.

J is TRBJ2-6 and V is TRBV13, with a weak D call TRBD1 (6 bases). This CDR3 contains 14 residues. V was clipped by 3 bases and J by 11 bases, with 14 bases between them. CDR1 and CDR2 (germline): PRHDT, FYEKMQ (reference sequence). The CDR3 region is CASSFDQGKDVLTF. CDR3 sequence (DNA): TGTGCCAGCAGCTTTGATCAGGGGAAGGACGTCCTGACTTTC.

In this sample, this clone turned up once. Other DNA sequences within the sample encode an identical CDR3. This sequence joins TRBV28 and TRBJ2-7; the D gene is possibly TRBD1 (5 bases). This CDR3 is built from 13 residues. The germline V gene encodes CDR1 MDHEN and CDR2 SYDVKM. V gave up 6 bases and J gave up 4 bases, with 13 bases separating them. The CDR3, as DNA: TGTGCCAGCAGCCCCCCCCAGGGTTACGAGCAGTACTTC. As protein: CASSPPQGYEQYF.

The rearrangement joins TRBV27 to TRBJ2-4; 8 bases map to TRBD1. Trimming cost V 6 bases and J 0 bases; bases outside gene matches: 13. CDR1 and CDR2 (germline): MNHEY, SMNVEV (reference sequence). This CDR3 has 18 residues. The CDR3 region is CASRSQGAEYLAKNIQYF. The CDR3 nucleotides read TGTGCCAGCAGATCGCAGGGGGCAGAATATCTAGCCAAAAACATTCAGTACTTC.

CDR3 nucleotides: TGTGCCAGCAGCCCAGGGACTAGCGGGAGCCACATCTACGAGCAGTACTTC. Amino acid sequence: CASSPGTSGSHIYEQYF. This rearrangement joins TRBV2 to TRBJ2-7, with 14 positions matching TRBD2. This CDR3 is built from 17 residues. Germline CDR1 and CDR2: SNHLY and FYNNEI. Trimming cost V 6 bases and J 3 bases; bases outside gene matches: 10.

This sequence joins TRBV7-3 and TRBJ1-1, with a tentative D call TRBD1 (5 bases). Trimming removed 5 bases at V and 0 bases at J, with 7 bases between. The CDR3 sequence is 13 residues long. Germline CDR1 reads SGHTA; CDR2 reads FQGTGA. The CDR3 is CASSMGVNTEAFF. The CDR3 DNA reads TGTGCCAGCAGCATGGGGGTGAACACTGAAGCTTTCTTT.